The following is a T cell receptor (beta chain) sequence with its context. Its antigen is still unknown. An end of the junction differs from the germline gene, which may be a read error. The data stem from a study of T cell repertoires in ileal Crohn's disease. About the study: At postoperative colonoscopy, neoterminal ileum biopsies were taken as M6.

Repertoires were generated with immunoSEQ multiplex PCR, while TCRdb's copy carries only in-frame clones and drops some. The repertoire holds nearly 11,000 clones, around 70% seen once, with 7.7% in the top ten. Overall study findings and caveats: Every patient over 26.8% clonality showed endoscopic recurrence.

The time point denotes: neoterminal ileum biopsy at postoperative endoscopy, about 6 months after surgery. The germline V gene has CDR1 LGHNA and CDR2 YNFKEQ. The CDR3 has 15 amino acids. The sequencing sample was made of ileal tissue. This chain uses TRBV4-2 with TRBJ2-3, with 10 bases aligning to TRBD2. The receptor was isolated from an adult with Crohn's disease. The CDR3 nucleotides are TGTGCCAGCACCCAAGAACTAGCGGGGCCAGATACGCAGTATTTT. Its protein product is CASTQELAGPDTQYF.